The rows below give T cell receptor beta chains drawn from one sample of a study of cytomegalovirus exposure and HLA in healthy donors. TCRdb's copy holds only in-frame clones and misses some; the assay was immunoSEQ multiplex PCR. This table holds 95,000 to 110,000 clones, 70% to 85% found once. The source material was PBMCs. All receptors derive from a woman under 30 in good health and CMV-seropositive. CDR3s include the opening cysteine and the closing phenylalanine or tryptophan. The D gene is left open where the match is weak. Only some rows state a clone size, as once, few, many or a class for expanded clones.

NA,NA,TRBJ1-3,TRBV6-5,CASKVGQNGNTIYF,TGTGCCAGCAAGGTCGGACAGAACGGAAACACCATATATTTT
NA,NA,TRBJ2-7,TRBV28,CASSLGGGSSYEQYF,TGTGCCAGCAGTTTAGGAGGGGGCAGCTCCTACGAGCAGTACTTC
NA,TRBD1,TRBJ1-5,TRBV15,CATNPDRGDQPQHF,TGTGCCACCAACCCGGACAGGGGAGATCAGCCCCAGCATTTT
NA,TRBD2,TRBJ2-7,TRBV4-1,CASSHGPSGSGYEQYF,TGCGCCAGCAGCCACGGTCCTAGCGGGAGTGGGTACGAGCAGTACTTC
NA,TRBD1,TRBJ2-4,TRBV28,CASSFSGGKNIQYF,TGTGCCAGCAGTTTTTCAGGGGGCAAAAACATTCAGTACTTC
NA,NA,TRBJ1-1,TRBV5-1,CASSYGHLNTEAFF,TGCGCCAGCAGCTACGGACATTTGAACACTGAAGCTTTCTTT
NA,TRBD2,TRBJ2-1,TRBV9,CASSRGGLASNEQFF,TGTGCCAGCAGCAGGGGAGGACTAGCTTCCAATGAGCAGTTCTTC
NA,NA,TRBJ1-2,TRBV9,CASSVDGGGGYTF,TGTGCCAGCAGCGTGGACGGTGGAGGGGGCTACACCTTC
NA,TRBD2,TRBJ2-5,TRBV2,CASGPSGGYQETQYF,TGTGCCAGCGGCCCTAGCGGAGGGTACCAAGAGACCCAGTACTTC
NA,NA,TRBJ1-2,TRBV5-4,CASSAGRALPDYGYTF,TGTGCCAGCAGCGCTGGGCGGGCGTTGCCCGACTATGGCTACACCTTC
NA,NA,TRBJ1-1,TRBV6-1,CATSSQGRGTEAFF,TGTGCCACCAGCTCACAGGGAAGGGGCACTGAAGCTTTCTTT
NA,TRBD1,TRBJ1-4,TRBV4-1,CASSQSDRDEKLFF,TGCGCCAGCAGCCAAAGCGACAGGGATGAAAAACTGTTTTTT
NA,NA,TRBJ2-1,TRBV7-3,CASSLSPGLANEQFF,TGTGCCAGCAGCTTAAGCCCGGGGCTAGCGAATGAGCAGTTCTTC
NA,NA,TRBJ1-1,TRBV19,CASSIGRGGTEAFF,TGTGCCAGTAGTATAGGTAGGGGTGGGACTGAAGCTTTCTTT
NA,NA,TRBJ1-2,TRBV28,CASSLGRGYGYTF,TGTGCCAGCAGTTTAGGCAGGGGCTATGGCTACACCTTC
NA,TRBD2,TRBJ2-5,TRBV11-3,CASPRRMSSGLQETQYF,TGTGCCAGCCCCAGAAGGATGTCTAGCGGTTTACAAGAGACCCAGTACTTC
few,NA,TRBJ2-7,TRBV6-1,CASSEGGGPHYEQYF,TGTGCCAGCAGTGAAGGGGGGGGGCCCCACTACGAGCAGTACTTC